These T cell receptor beta chains were read from a single sample in a study of blood T cell repertoires in COVID-19. Generated by immunoSEQ multiplex PCR, the TCRdb table keeps only in-frame clones and is missing some. The table records about 85,000 clones, roughly 89% of them present only once. The sample comprised peripheral blood. The receptors were gathered from a woman of 80 years or more with active or convalescent COVID-19. Each CDR3 is given with its conserved first and last residue. A D gene is named only where the DNA matches it firmly. Size is omitted from some rows. Given values are once, few, many or a class for expanded clones.

v_call,j_call,cdr3_length,clone_size,d_call,cdr3_aa,cdr3_nt
TRBV6-2/TRBV6-3,TRBJ2-5,15,-,TRBD1,CASSTRQGAGETQYF,TGTGCCAGCAGTACCCGACAGGGGGCTGGAGAGACCCAGTACTTC
TRBV6-2/TRBV6-3,TRBJ2-7,16,few,-,CASSYVFGSFSYEQYF,TGTGCCAGCAGTTACGTGTTTGGCAGTTTTTCCTACGAGCAGTACTTC
TRBV18,TRBJ2-1,15,-,-,CASSPPRSGDNEQFF,TGTGCCAGCTCACCACCGAGGTCGGGGGACAATGAGCAGTTCTTC
TRBV19,TRBJ2-7,13,once,TRBD2,CASSRGGGDEQYF,TGTGCCAGTAGCCGCGGGGGAGGGGACGAGCAGTACTTC
TRBV10-3,TRBJ1-1,13,once,-,CAIRPFGDTEAFF,TGTGCCATCAGACCTTTCGGGGACACTGAAGCTTTCTTT
TRBV2,TRBJ1-4,14,-,-,CASSRQTSAEKLFF,TGTGCCAGCTCGAGACAGACGAGTGCGGAAAAACTGTTTTTT
TRBV6-5,TRBJ2-3,15,-,-,CASSYGSGSTDTQYF,TGTGCCAGCAGTTACGGGTCGGGGAGCACAGATACGCAGTATTTT
TRBV7-2,TRBJ2-6,15,-,TRBD1,CASSLTGAGANVLTF,TGTGCCAGCAGCCTTACAGGGGCTGGGGCCAACGTCCTGACTTTC
TRBV11-2,TRBJ1-5,14,-,TRBD1,CASSQDRGNQPQHF,TGTGCCAGCAGCCAGGACAGGGGCAATCAGCCCCAGCATTTT
TRBV27,TRBJ2-2,18,once,TRBD1,CASSSRTGTVPTTEELFF,TGTGCCAGCAGTTCCCGGACAGGGACCGTTCCTACTACAGAGGAGCTGTTTTTT
TRBV9,TRBJ1-4,16,-,-,CASSPRTPVGNEKLFF,TGTGCCAGCAGCCCCAGGACTCCGGTGGGTAATGAAAAACTGTTTTTT
TRBV18,TRBJ1-5,13,few,-,CASSPDRNQPQHF,TGTGCCAGCTCACCCGACAGAAATCAGCCCCAGCATTTT
TRBV6-2/TRBV6-3,TRBJ2-7,14,-,-,CASSYTRPGDEQYF,TGTGCCAGCAGTTACACCCGCCCGGGGGACGAGCAGTACTTC
TRBV27,TRBJ1-2,18,-,-,CASSLRGGGTSSNYGYTF,TGTGCCAGCAGTCTCCGTGGGGGGGGGACTTCCTCTAACTATGGCTACACCTTC
TRBV7-9,TRBJ1-1,15,-,-,CASSFVFSERTEAFF,TGTGCCAGCAGCTTTGTATTCAGTGAGAGGACTGAAGCTTTCTTT
TRBV6-4,TRBJ2-2,13,-,-,CASSDWPPGELFF,TGTGCCAGCAGTGATTGGCCCCCCGGGGAGCTGTTTTTT
TRBV12-3/TRBV12-4,TRBJ1-3,12,-,-,CASSFGETTIYF,TGTGCCAGCAGTTTCGGGGAAACTACCATATATTTT
TRBV7-9,TRBJ2-7,16,-,TRBD1,CASSPSGRTGNYEQYF,TGTGCCAGCAGCCCTTCCGGAAGGACAGGGAATTACGAGCAGTACTTC
TRBV6-6,TRBJ2-2,13,few,-,CASSYSPNGELFF,TGTGCCAGCAGTTACTCCCCCAATGGGGAGCTGTTTTTT
TRBV6-5,TRBJ1-2,13,-,-,CASSTGLNYGYTF,TGTGCCAGCAGTACGGGACTAAACTATGGCTACACCTTC
TRBV28,TRBJ1-5,14,-,TRBD1,CASRLDRASQPQHF,TGTGCCAGCAGACTCGACAGGGCTAGTCAGCCCCAGCATTTT
TRBV29-1,TRBJ2-2,16,-,TRBD2,CSVEVSSGSNTGELFF,TGCAGCGTTGAAGTCTCTAGCGGTTCCAACACCGGGGAGCTGTTTTTT
TRBV6-7,TRBJ2-7,15,-,-,CASSYSLERTYEQYF,TGTGCCAGCAGTTACTCGCTGGAGAGGACCTACGAGCAGTACTTC
TRBV2,TRBJ2-7,16,-,TRBD2,CASSERLAGGFYEQYF,TGTGCCAGCAGTGAAAGACTAGCGGGAGGGTTCTACGAGCAGTACTTC
TRBV6-1,TRBJ1-2,17,-,TRBD1,CASSEFWDRVRLGGYTF,TGTGCCAGCAGTGAATTCTGGGACAGGGTACGCCTCGGTGGCTACACCTTC
TRBV19,TRBJ2-1,14,-,TRBD2,CASRGLAGGGEQFF,TGTGCCAGCCGGGGACTAGCGGGAGGGGGGGAGCAGTTCTTC
TRBV20-1,TRBJ2-7,16,-,TRBD2,CSASSSGSSGSYEQYF,TGCAGTGCTAGTTCTAGCGGGAGTTCTGGATCCTACGAGCAGTACTTC
TRBV3-1/TRBV3-2,TRBJ2-2,16,-,TRBD1,CASSQFGTGVVGELFF,TGTGCCAGCAGCCAGTTCGGGACAGGGGTCGTCGGGGAGCTGTTTTTT
TRBV6-1,TRBJ2-1,19,-,TRBD2,CASSEGLAGVPGANNEQFF,TGTGCCAGCAGTGAAGGACTAGCGGGAGTCCCTGGAGCTAACAATGAGCAGTTCTTC
TRBV28,TRBJ1-2,15,-,-,CASSLGDRLNYGYTF,TGTGCCAGCAGTTTGGGAGACAGGCTCAACTATGGCTACACCTTC
TRBV18,TRBJ2-2,16,-,-,CASSPRTGSDTGELFF,TGTGCCAGCTCACCCCGGACTGGCTCTGACACCGGGGAGCTGTTTTTT
TRBV30,TRBJ2-1,16,-,TRBD2,CAWSSGLAGGKDEQFF,TGTGCCTGGAGTTCGGGACTAGCGGGAGGGAAGGATGAGCAGTTCTTC
TRBV19,TRBJ1-1,14,-,TRBD1,CASSERDRAWEAFF,TGTGCCAGTAGTGAAAGGGACAGAGCTTGGGAAGCTTTCTTT
TRBV28,TRBJ1-2,16,-,-,CASSLYEVVTNYGYTF,TGTGCCAGCAGTTTATACGAGGTGGTGACGAACTATGGCTACACCTTC
TRBV12-3/TRBV12-4,TRBJ2-5,13,-,-,CASSFSGQETQYF,TGTGCCAGCAGTTTCAGCGGCCAAGAGACCCAGTACTTC
TRBV5-1,TRBJ1-6,15,-,-,CASSPRVSYNSPLHF,TGCGCCAGCAGCCCCCGGGTCTCCTATAATTCACCCCTCCACTTT
TRBV24-1,TRBJ2-3,16,-,-,CATSDFGQGSSDTQYF,TGTGCCACCAGTGATTTTGGGCAGGGGAGTTCAGATACGCAGTATTTT
TRBV27,TRBJ1-1,16,-,-,CASSLSYGQRNTEAFF,TGTGCCAGCAGTTTATCTTACGGACAGCGGAACACTGAAGCTTTCTTT
TRBV3-1/TRBV3-2,TRBJ1-1,14,-,-,CASSQRRRTAEAFF,TGTGCCAGCAGCCAAAGAAGGCGAACAGCTGAAGCTTTCTTT
TRBV7-2,TRBJ1-2,15,-,TRBD1,CASLQRSTGPYGYTF,TGTGCCAGCCTACAGAGATCGACAGGGCCCTATGGCTACACCTTC
TRBV12-5,TRBJ1-3,15,-,TRBD1,CASGGQGVQGNTIYF,TGTGCTAGTGGTGGACAGGGCGTTCAAGGAAACACCATATATTTT
TRBV3-1/TRBV3-2,TRBJ1-4,21,-,TRBD1,CASSPTPWGGDRGIEGEKLFF,TGTGCCAGCAGCCCGACACCCTGGGGGGGCGACAGGGGGATTGAAGGTGAAAAACTGTTTTTT
TRBV2,TRBJ2-5,15,few,TRBD2,CASSKLAGGSGTQYF,TGTGCCAGCAGCAAACTAGCGGGAGGGTCCGGGACCCAGTACTTC
TRBV28,TRBJ1-5,14,once,-,CASTFWGSGQPQHF,TGTGCCAGCACTTTTTGGGGCTCCGGTCAGCCCCAGCATTTT
TRBV10-3,TRBJ2-7,14,-,-,CAISEGGASDEQYF,TGTGCCATCAGTGAGGGCGGGGCATCGGACGAGCAGTACTTC
TRBV27,TRBJ1-5,14,once,-,CASSSLQGSQPQHF,TGTGCCAGCAGTTCCCTACAGGGTAGTCAGCCCCAGCATTTT
TRBV5-1,TRBJ2-1,18,-,TRBD2,CASSGTTSGRRSYNEQFF,TGCGCCAGCAGCGGGACGACTAGCGGGAGGAGATCCTACAATGAGCAGTTCTTC
TRBV5-8,TRBJ1-6,14,-,TRBD1,CASSPGQEGSPLHF,TGTGCCAGCAGCCCCGGACAGGAGGGCTCACCCCTCCACTTT
TRBV18,TRBJ2-5,13,-,-,CASSPAGQETQYF,TGTGCCAGCTCGCCAGCAGGACAAGAGACCCAGTACTTC
TRBV7-2,TRBJ2-7,13,-,-,CASSLVLADEQYF,TGTGCCAGCAGCTTAGTCCTAGCAGACGAGCAGTACTTC
TRBV6-5,TRBJ1-4,14,-,-,CASSYSWGNEKLFF,TGTGCCAGCAGTTACTCGTGGGGCAATGAAAAACTGTTTTTT
TRBV28,TRBJ2-7,17,-,TRBD1,CASSPIGQGGKNYEQYF,TGTGCCAGCAGTCCGATAGGACAGGGGGGGAAGAACTACGAGCAGTACTTC
TRBV3-1/TRBV3-2,TRBJ1-2,13,-,-,CASSLETAYGYTF,TGTGCCAGCAGCCTCGAGACAGCATATGGCTACACCTTC
TRBV9,TRBJ2-3,17,-,TRBD1,CASSVAGGGAGGDTQYF,TGTGCCAGCAGCGTAGCAGGGGGCGGTGCAGGAGGAGATACGCAGTATTTT
TRBV9,TRBJ1-2,12,-,-,CASSREVHGYTF,TGTGCCAGCAGCCGGGAGGTCCATGGCTACACCTTC
TRBV9,TRBJ2-7,16,-,TRBD2,CASSSRTSGSVYEQYF,TGTGCCAGCAGCTCTCGGACTAGCGGGAGTGTCTACGAGCAGTACTTC
TRBV2,TRBJ2-2,15,-,-,CASSVTGVVTGELFF,TGTGCCAGCAGTGTTACGGGAGTTGTGACCGGGGAGCTGTTTTTT
TRBV27,TRBJ1-1,16,-,-,CASSLWVGGGGTEAFF,TGTGCCAGCAGTTTATGGGTGGGGGGAGGAGGGACTGAAGCTTTCTTT
TRBV5-1,TRBJ2-4,14,-,TRBD1,CASRVQGAQNIQYF,TGCGCCAGCCGCGTACAGGGGGCACAAAACATTCAGTACTTC
TRBV19,TRBJ2-7,14,-,TRBD1,CASSMRDRGDEQYF,TGTGCCAGTAGTATGCGGGACAGGGGGGACGAGCAGTACTTC